The rows below give T cell receptor beta chains drawn from one sample of a study of Ad26.COV2.S vaccination and SARS-CoV-2 variants. Method: immunoSEQ multiplex PCR; TCRdb's copy keeps in-frame clones and lacks some. This table has about 350,000 clones, around nine tenths appearing once. The starting material was peripheral blood, obtained in a trial of Ad26.COV2.S vaccine versus placebo. The receptors derive from a person aged 18 to 59 who received the Ad26.COV2.S COVID-19 vaccine or a placebo. The CDR3 runs from the conserved cysteine through the conserved F or W. D genes are given only for firm matches. Clone sizes are given selectively: once, few, many, or a class where the clone is expanded.

V: TRBV7-2
size: NA
D: TRBD2
J: TRBJ2-7
DNA: TGTGCCAGCAGCTTAGTGGCTAGCGGTCTCATTAGCTCCTACGAGCAGTACTTC
CDR3: CASSLVASGLISSYEQYF

V: TRBV5-4
size: NA
D: TRBD2
J: TRBJ2-3
DNA: TGTGCCAGCAGCCCAAGACTAGCGGGAGCGCACACAGATACGCAGTATTTT
CDR3: CASSPRLAGAHTDTQYF

V: TRBV12-3/TRBV12-4
size: NA
D: TRBD1
J: TRBJ1-4
DNA: TGTGCCAGCAGCCAGGACAGGGCTAAACTGTTTTTT
CDR3: CASSQDRAKLFF

V: TRBV10-3
size: NA
D: TRBD2
J: TRBJ2-7
DNA: TGTGCCATCAGTGACCATACTAGCGGGGGGGCCTACGAGCAGTACTTC
CDR3: CAISDHTSGGAYEQYF

V: TRBV5-1
size: NA
D: TRBD1
J: TRBJ2-7
DNA: TGCGCCAGCAGCTTGGCCCCGGACAGGGGGTCTTACGAGCAGTACTTC
CDR3: CASSLAPDRGSYEQYF

V: TRBV7-9
size: NA
D: TRBD1
J: TRBJ1-5
DNA: TGTGCCAGCAGCTTAGGGGACAGGGTCAATCAGCCCCAGCATTTT
CDR3: CASSLGDRVNQPQHF

V: TRBV6-4
size: NA
D: NA
J: TRBJ2-2
DNA: TGTGCCAGCAGTGACTCGAGTAACAGGGATCCTAGCGGCCGAAAGGTTGGGGGGGAGCTGTTTTTT
CDR3: CASSDSSNRDPSGRKVGGELFF

V: TRBV7-2
size: NA
D: NA
J: TRBJ1-5
DNA: TGTGCCAGCAGCTTAGGGGGGCGGTTGAGCAATCAGCCCCAGCATTTT
CDR3: CASSLGGRLSNQPQHF

V: TRBV5-6
size: NA
D: NA
J: TRBJ1-2
DNA: TGTGCCAGCAGACCTGACAGCCACTATGGCTACACCTTC
CDR3: CASRPDSHYGYTF

V: TRBV5-8
size: NA
D: NA
J: TRBJ2-5
DNA: TGTGCCAGCAGCTTGGGCCGGGCCTCTGAATTAGGAGAGACCCAGTACTTC
CDR3: CASSLGRASELGETQYF

V: TRBV7-2
size: NA
D: TRBD1
J: TRBJ1-3
DNA: TGTGCCAGCAGCTTAGACAGGGGCTCTGGAAACACCATATATTTT
CDR3: CASSLDRGSGNTIYF

V: TRBV7-7
size: NA
D: TRBD2
J: TRBJ2-1
DNA: TGTGCCAGCAGCCCCATAGTGGGGTGGACTAGCGGGAGAAGTGACAATGAGCAGTTCTTC
CDR3: CASSPIVGWTSGRSDNEQFF

V: TRBV7-2
size: NA
D: NA
J: TRBJ2-5
DNA: TGTGCCAGCAGCTTAGGGCAGGTGGAGACCCAGTACTTC
CDR3: CASSLGQVETQYF

V: TRBV29-1
size: NA
D: NA
J: TRBJ2-5
DNA: TGCAGCGTTGAGGAGGGGCGCCGGTACCAAGAGACCCAGTACTTC
CDR3: CSVEEGRRYQETQYF

V: TRBV19
size: NA
D: NA
J: TRBJ2-5
DNA: TGTGCCAGTAGCCCCAGCAGGGGAGAGACCCAGTACTTC
CDR3: CASSPSRGETQYF

V: TRBV5-1
size: NA
D: NA
J: TRBJ1-1
DNA: TGCGCCAGCAGCTTGGAGTACTTGAACACTGAAGCTTTCTTT
CDR3: CASSLEYLNTEAFF

V: TRBV5-8
size: NA
D: NA
J: TRBJ2-3
DNA: TGTGCCAGCAGCCAATCCCCGGGCCACACAGATACGCAGTATTTT
CDR3: CASSQSPGHTDTQYF

V: TRBV7-9
size: NA
D: NA
J: TRBJ1-6
DNA: TGTGCCAGCAGCTTAGGGGACTATAATTCACCCCTCCACTTT
CDR3: CASSLGDYNSPLHF

V: TRBV29-1
size: NA
D: NA
J: TRBJ2-1
DNA: TGCAGCGTACGAAACAATGAGCAGTTCTTC
CDR3: CSVRNNEQFF

V: TRBV28
size: NA
D: NA
J: TRBJ2-2
DNA: TGTGCCAGCAGTTCAGGACAGAACACCGGGGAGCTGTTTTTT
CDR3: CASSSGQNTGELFF

V: TRBV27
size: NA
D: NA
J: TRBJ2-7
DNA: TGTGCCAGCAGCCGACAGGGGTCTGGACTAGCTCACTCCTACGAGCAGTACTTC
CDR3: CASSRQGSGLAHSYEQYF

V: TRBV7-9
size: NA
D: NA
J: TRBJ1-4
DNA: TGTGCCAGCAGCTTAGGGTGGACGGCAACTAATGAAAAACTGTTTTTT
CDR3: CASSLGWTATNEKLFF

V: TRBV19
size: NA
D: NA
J: TRBJ1-2
DNA: TGTGCCAGTAGTTCTGGAGATTCGAGTGGCTACACCTTC
CDR3: CASSSGDSSGYTF

V: TRBV9
size: NA
D: NA
J: TRBJ1-4
DNA: TGTGCCAGCGGCTCAGGGTTTTTGTCAACTAATGAAAAACTGTTTTTT
CDR3: CASGSGFLSTNEKLFF

V: TRBV3-1/TRBV3-2
size: NA
D: TRBD2
J: TRBJ2-7
DNA: TGTGCCAGCAGCCAAGGGGGAGGGACCGAGCAGTACTTC
CDR3: CASSQGGGTEQYF

V: TRBV19
size: many
D: TRBD1
J: TRBJ1-6
DNA: TGTGCCAGTAGGTCGACAGGGGGAGGCTTTGATTCACCCCTCCACTTT
CDR3: CASRSTGGGFDSPLHF

V: TRBV7-6
size: NA
D: TRBD1
J: TRBJ2-1
DNA: TGTGCCAGCGCCCCAGGGGGACAGGGCCACAATGAGCAGTTCTTC
CDR3: CASAPGGQGHNEQFF

V: TRBV19
size: once
D: NA
J: TRBJ2-7
DNA: TGTGCCAGGGGGACACAATACGAGCAGTACTTC
CDR3: CARGTQYEQYF

V: TRBV4-1
size: NA
D: NA
J: TRBJ1-4
DNA: TGCGCCAGCAGCTATCCCTACAGGGAGGGTAATGAAAAACTGTTTTTT
CDR3: CASSYPYREGNEKLFF

V: TRBV7-9
size: NA
D: NA
J: TRBJ2-1
DNA: TGTGCCAGCAGCTTAGTCGCCTCTAAGGGGGAGCAGTTCTTC
CDR3: CASSLVASKGEQFF

V: TRBV7-7
size: NA
D: NA
J: TRBJ2-5
DNA: TGTGCTAGCAACAACGGAGCTCCCCAAGAGACCCAGTACTTC
CDR3: CASNNGAPQETQYF

V: TRBV20-1
size: NA
D: NA
J: TRBJ1-4
DNA: TGCAGTGTCAGGGTTGGTGAAAAACTGTTTTTT
CDR3: CSVRVGEKLFF

V: TRBV7-8
size: NA
D: NA
J: TRBJ1-4
DNA: TGTGCCAGCAGCTTAGGGGGGGCCTTGGCAAATGAAAAACTGTTTTTT
CDR3: CASSLGGALANEKLFF

V: TRBV29-1
size: NA
D: TRBD1
J: TRBJ1-6
DNA: TGCAGCGCCGGGGACAGTTATAATTCACCCCTCCACTTT
CDR3: CSAGDSYNSPLHF